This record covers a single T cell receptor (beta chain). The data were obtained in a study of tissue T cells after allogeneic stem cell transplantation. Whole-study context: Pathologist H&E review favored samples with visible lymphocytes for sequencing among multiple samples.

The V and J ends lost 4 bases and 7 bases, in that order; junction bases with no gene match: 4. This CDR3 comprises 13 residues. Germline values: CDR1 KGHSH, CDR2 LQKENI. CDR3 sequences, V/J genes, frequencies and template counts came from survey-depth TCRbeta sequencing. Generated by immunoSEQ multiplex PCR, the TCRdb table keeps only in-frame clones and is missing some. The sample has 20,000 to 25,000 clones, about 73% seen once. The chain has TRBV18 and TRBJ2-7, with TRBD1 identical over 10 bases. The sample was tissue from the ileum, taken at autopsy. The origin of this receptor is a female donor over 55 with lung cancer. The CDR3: CASSQDRGVEQYF. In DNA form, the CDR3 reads TGTGCCAGCTCACAGGACAGGGGGGTAGAGCAGTACTTC.